By share, the clone carrying this T cell receptor beta chain counts as large. Its target is unknown. The sample belongs to a study of HIV-infected patients and healthy controls. Study-level information: Early therapy brought no consistent CD8 count shift, though the CD4:CD8 ratio rose a little.

Reverse transcription used approximately 500 ng RNA and constant-region primers for alpha and beta. Each of the alpha and beta chains got its own library through chain-specific third strand synthesis with indices. Ligation attached cDNA to a 5' RACE adapter that carried a random hexamer and SP2 site. Each CDR3 protein gets one entry after TCRdb re-called the 5' RACE reads with MiXCR. The table has some 6,000 distinct CDR3 sequences, around 8.8% seen once. The repertoire came from unfractionated whole blood and reflected all unsorted peripheral T cells. Findings and caveats of the study: HIV-infected repertoires had significantly higher mean Gini indices than controls, possibly reflecting oligoclonality.

The sequence derives from an adult with HIV infection. The sample was blood, taken before antiretroviral therapy.

In nucleotides, the CDR3 is TGCGCCAGCAGCAAGGGACAGGGGATGAGGAATGAGCAGTTCTTC. This translates into CASSKGQGMRNEQFF. The chain couples TRBV4-1 to TRBJ2-1; 10 bases are shared with TRBD1. Losses at the gene ends were 5 bases for V and 7 bases for J; bases not matched to a gene: 8. CDR3 length: 15 residues. CDR1 MGHRA and CDR2 YSYEKL come from the germline V gene.